The present T cell receptor beta chain was sequenced within a study of T cells in tuberculosis. In the study overall: IGRA-negative adolescents, IGRA-positive adolescents with latent tuberculosis and adults with active tuberculosis formed this South African cohort. General observations from the study: Active tuberculosis cases were adults; controls were adolescents.

The sample holds one count of this clone. Its target is unknown. The CDR3 consists of 16 residues. Trimming cost V 4 bases and J 8 bases, with 21 bases left between them. Germline V gene data show CDR1 as MNHEY and CDR2 as SVGAGI. Only in-frame clones appear in the TCRdb table, and some are missing; sequencing was by immunoSEQ multiplex PCR. This sample has roughly 41,000 clones, with about 94% found just once. The origin of this receptor is a donor aged 10-29 years with latent tuberculosis or without tuberculosis infection. Some clones in this sample may be carry-over from other donors' samples. Sample: PBMCs. The chain employs TRBV6-5 and TRBJ2-1; D is perhaps TRBD1 (5 bases). The CDR3, as DNA: TGTGCCAGCAGTTTACAAGGGGCCTCATTCGTCCATGAGCAGTTCTTC. This sequence encodes CASSLQGASFVHEQFF.